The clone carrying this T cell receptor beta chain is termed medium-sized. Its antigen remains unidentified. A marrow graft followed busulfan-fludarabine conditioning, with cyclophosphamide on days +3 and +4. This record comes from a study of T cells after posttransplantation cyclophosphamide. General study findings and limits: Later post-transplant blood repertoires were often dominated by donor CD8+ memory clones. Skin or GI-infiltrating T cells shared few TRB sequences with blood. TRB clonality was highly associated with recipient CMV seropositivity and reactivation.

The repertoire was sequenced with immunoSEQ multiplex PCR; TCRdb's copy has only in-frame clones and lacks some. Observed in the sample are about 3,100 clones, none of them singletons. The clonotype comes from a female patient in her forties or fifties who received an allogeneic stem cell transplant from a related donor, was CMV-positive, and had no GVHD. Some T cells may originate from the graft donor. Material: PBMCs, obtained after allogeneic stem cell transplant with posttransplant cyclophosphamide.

CDR3 residues: CASSIRRGGEAFF. The DNA for the CDR3 is TGTGCCAGTAGTATAAGACGGGGGGGCGAAGCTTTCTTT. V usage is TRBV19 and J usage is TRBJ1-1; D is possibly TRBD1 (6 bases). CDR1 is LNHDA and CDR2 is SQIVND in the germline V gene (reference sequence). The CDR3 sequence is 13 residues long. The V end lost 2 bases, the J end lost 8 bases, and 12 bases lay between the germline ends.